This T cell receptor (beta chain) was observed in a study of identical twins. CDR1 and CDR2 (germline): SNHLY, FYNNEI. V trimming: 6 bases; J trimming: 1 base; junction bases outside the gene matches: 7. The CDR3 is made up of 15 amino acids. TCRdb re-derived calls from the 5' RACE reads in MiXCR, one entry per CDR3 protein. The sample has roughly 1.6 million distinct CDR3 sequences, 32% seen once; the top ten hold about 0.25%. Findings of the study overall: Models underestimated how often monozygotic twins shared out-of-frame TCR alpha.

This clonotype was recorded a few times. Its specificity is not known. V and J are TRBV2 and TRBJ2-5; 8 nucleotides line up with TRBD2. The sample consisted of cord blood. The sequence derives from a newborn girl in good health. This chain's CDR3 is CASSLYSGIQETQYF. CDR3 coding DNA: TGTGCCAGCAGCCTGTATAGCGGGATCCAAGAGACCCAGTACTTC. The full variable domain, completed using reference TRBV2 and TRBJ2-5, is EPEVTQTPSHQVTQMGQEVILRCVPISNHLYFYWYRQILGQKVEFLVSFYNNEISEKSEIFDDQFSVERPDGSNFTLKIRSTKLEDSAMYFCASSLYSGIQETQYFGPGTRLLVL.